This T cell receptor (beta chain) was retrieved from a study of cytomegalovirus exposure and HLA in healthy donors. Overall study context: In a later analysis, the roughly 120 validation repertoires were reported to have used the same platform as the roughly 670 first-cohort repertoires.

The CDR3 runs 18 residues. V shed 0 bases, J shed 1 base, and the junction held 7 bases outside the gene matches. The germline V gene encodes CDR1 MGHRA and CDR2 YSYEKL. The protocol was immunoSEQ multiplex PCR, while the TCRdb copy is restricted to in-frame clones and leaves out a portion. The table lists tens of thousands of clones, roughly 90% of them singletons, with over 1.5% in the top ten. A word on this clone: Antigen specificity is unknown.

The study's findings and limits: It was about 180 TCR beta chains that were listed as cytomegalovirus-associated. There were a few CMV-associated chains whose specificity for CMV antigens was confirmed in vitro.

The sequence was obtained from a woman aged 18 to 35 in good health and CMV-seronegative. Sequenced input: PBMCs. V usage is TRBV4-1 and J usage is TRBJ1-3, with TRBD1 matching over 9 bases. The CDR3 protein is CASSQERAGTGSGNTIYF. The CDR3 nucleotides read TGCGCCAGCAGCCAAGAAAGGGCTGGGACAGGGTCTGGAAACACCATATATTTT.